This is a list of T cell receptor beta chains from one sample in a study of regulatory T cells in long-lasting Graves disease. MiXCR, applied by TCRdb to the multiplex PCR reads, yields one record per CDR3 protein. The sample has hundreds of thousands of distinct CDR3 sequences, roughly 13% seen once; the top ten hold roughly a tenth. The sample also formed part of further work on T cells in Graves' hyperthyroidism and ophthalmopathy.

Specimen: peripheral blood mononuclear cells (PBMCs), collected at new diagnosis, from a patient treated with antithyroid drugs. Source of these receptors: a man aged 25 to 45 with Graves disease. CDR3s include the opening cysteine and the closing phenylalanine or tryptophan. The D gene is left open where the match is weak. The size of a clone is reported for some rows only, either as once, few or many, or as a class for expanded clones.

V gene,J gene,D gene,clone size,CDR3 length,CDR3 protein,CDR3 DNA
TRBV6-1,TRBJ1-1,-,few,15,CASRHTATAPYEAFF,TGTGCCAGCAGACACACGGCGACAGCGCCTTATGAAGCTTTCTTT
TRBV30,TRBJ2-2,-,many,13,CAWSRVNTGELFF,TGTGCCTGGAGTAGAGTAAACACCGGGGAGCTGTTTTTT
TRBV30,TRBJ2-1,-,-,12,CGGSEFYNEQFF,TGTGGTGGATCGGAATTTTACAATGAGCAGTTCTTC
TRBV13,TRBJ2-7,TRBD2,many,15,CASSPSGSRSYEQYF,TGTGCCAGCAGCCCTAGCGGGTCACGCTCCTACGAGCAGTACTTC
TRBV4-1,TRBJ1-6,-,-,17,CASSQGLQAGGNSPLHF,TGCGCCAGCAGCCAAGGATTACAGGCTGGTGGTAATTCACCCCTCCACTTT
TRBV4-1,TRBJ2-5,TRBD2,many,14,CASSLAGVQETQYF,TGTGCCAGCAGCTTAGCGGGGGTCCAAGAGACCCAGTACTTC
TRBV5-1,TRBJ2-3,TRBD2,once,15,CASSFSGRDTDTQYF,TGCGCCAGCAGCTTTAGCGGGAGGGACACAGATACGCAGTATTTT
TRBV27,TRBJ2-5,-,-,13,CASSSPPRETQYF,TGTGCCAGCAGTTCCCCACCCCGAGAGACCCAGTACTTC
TRBV20-1,TRBJ1-6,-,few,16,CSARNPIERRDSPLHF,TGCAGTGCTAGAAACCCTATCGAGCGGAGGGATTCACCCCTCCACTTT
TRBV11-2,TRBJ1-3,-,-,15,CASSYDGTSGNTIYF,TGTGCCAGCAGCTACGACGGGACCTCTGGAAACACCATATATTTT
TRBV7-3,TRBJ2-7,TRBD2,many,15,CAWTSGRVTSYEQYF,TGTGCCTGGACTAGCGGGAGAGTTACATCCTACGAGCAGTACTTC
TRBV12-3/TRBV12-4,TRBJ1-4,TRBD1,many,16,CASSPGTGIYLEKLFF,TGTGCCAGCAGTCCCGGGACAGGGATCTACCTTGAAAAACTGTTTTTT
TRBV20-1,TRBJ2-7,TRBD2,many,15,CSARDPSGRYNEQYF,TGCAGTGCTAGAGATCCGAGCGGGAGATACAACGAGCAGTACTTC
TRBV6-5,TRBJ1-1,-,many,15,CASSYSRTVNTEAFF,TGTGCCAGCAGTTACTCTCGGACGGTGAACACTGAAGCTTTCTTT
TRBV6-1,TRBJ2-1,TRBD1,-,15,CASSPRTGQYNEQFF,TGTGCCAGCAGTCCCAGGACAGGGCAATACAATGAGCAGTTCTTC
TRBV3-1,TRBJ2-1,TRBD2,-,19,CASSPQRISGRAVYNEQFF,TGTGCCAGCAGCCCACAAAGGATTAGCGGGAGGGCCGTTTACAATGAGCAGTTCTTC
TRBV29-1,TRBJ2-5,-,few,12,CSVVMAGETQYF,TGCAGCGTTGTAATGGCGGGAGAGACCCAGTACTTC
TRBV19,TRBJ1-4,-,-,15,CASSSFSSTHEKLFF,TGTGCCAGTAGTTCTTTCTCCTCAACCCACGAAAAACTGTTTTTT
TRBV11-2,TRBJ1-2,TRBD1,few,15,CASSNGQVIHYGYTF,TGTGCCAGCAGCAACGGACAGGTTATCCACTATGGCTACACCTTC
TRBV6-2/TRBV6-3,TRBJ2-1,TRBD2,many,16,CASSLLAGDSYNEQFF,TGTGCCAGCAGTCTTCTAGCGGGAGATTCCTACAATGAGCAGTTCTTC
TRBV28,TRBJ2-6,-,few,13,CASSPHGVSGVTF,TGTGCCAGCAGTCCCCATGGGGTTTCGGGGGTGACTTTC
TRBV9,TRBJ1-6,-,many,14,CASSVEGGNSPLHF,TGTGCCAGCAGCGTAGAGGGTGGGAATTCACCCCTCCACTTT
TRBV12-3/TRBV12-4,TRBJ2-7,-,many,12,CASSTTLQEQYF,TGTGCCAGCAGTACAACCCTCCAGGAGCAGTACTTC
TRBV6-4,TRBJ2-7,TRBD2,-,15,CASSDLRGGCYEQYF,TGTGCCAGCAGTGACCTACGGGGGGGCTGCTACGAGCAGTACTTC
TRBV19,TRBJ1-1,TRBD1,many,13,CASTRRGITEAFF,TGTGCCAGTACCCGCAGGGGGATTACTGAAGCTTTCTTT
TRBV28,TRBJ2-1,TRBD2,many,17,CASSFLPGLAGGPEQFF,TGTGCCAGCAGTTTCCTACCGGGACTAGCGGGAGGACCTGAGCAGTTCTTC
TRBV20-1,TRBJ1-1,-,many,13,CSAREWGETEAFF,TGCAGTGCTAGAGAATGGGGGGAAACTGAAGCTTTCTTT
TRBV18,TRBJ2-5,TRBD1,-,15,CASSPRGDRKETQYF,TGTGCCAGCTCACCAAGGGGGGACAGGAAAGAGACCCAGTACTTC
TRBV14,TRBJ1-2,-,-,13,CASSRSSTGGYTF,TGTGCCAGCAGTCGATCGAGTACGGGTGGCTACACCTTC
TRBV14,TRBJ1-6,TRBD1,-,15,CASSRDRVHNSPLHF,TGTGCCAGCAGCCGGGACAGGGTCCATAATTCACCCCTCCACTTT
TRBV29-1,TRBJ2-3,-,-,18,CSVEEIRDIYWGTDTQYF,TGCAGCGTTGAAGAGATCAGGGACATTTATTGGGGCACAGATACGCAGTATTTT
TRBV6-1,TRBJ2-4,-,-,14,CAGPDCPAKNIQYF,TGTGCCGGGCCTGATTGCCCCGCCAAAAACATTCAGTACTTC
TRBV19,TRBJ2-1,TRBD1,-,15,CASQDRERDYNEQFF,TGTGCCAGCCAGGACAGGGAAAGGGACTACAATGAGCAGTTCTTC
TRBV30,TRBJ1-2,-,-,12,CAWTGWGYGYTF,TGTGCCTGGACAGGGTGGGGCTATGGCTACACCTTC
TRBV7-9,TRBJ1-1,-,many,13,CASSLGSSPEAFF,TGTGCCAGCAGCTTAGGGTCGTCACCTGAAGCTTTCTTT
TRBV20-1,TRBJ2-1,TRBD2,-,17,CSASGLRLAGNYNEQFF,TGCAGTGCTAGTGGTTTGAGGCTAGCGGGCAACTACAATGAGCAGTTCTTC
TRBV20-1,TRBJ2-7,-,-,14,CSASTPIVAYEQYF,TGCAGTGCCAGCACGCCTATAGTCGCTTACGAGCAGTACTTC
TRBV2,TRBJ2-5,TRBD2,many,14,CASSAGLAGGGQYF,TGTGCCAGCAGCGCGGGACTAGCGGGAGGGGGCCAGTACTTC
TRBV29-1,TRBJ1-3,-,-,12,CSVWDPGNTIYF,TGCAGCGTTTGGGACCCAGGAAACACCATATATTTT
TRBV24-1,TRBJ2-1,-,many,15,CATSDLGYRYNEQFF,TGTGCCACCAGTGATTTGGGGTACAGATACAATGAGCAGTTCTTC
TRBV27,TRBJ2-2,-,many,18,CASSSYLEGIANTGELFF,TGTGCCAGCAGTTCTTATTTGGAGGGAATCGCGAACACCGGGGAGCTGTTTTTT
TRBV3-1,TRBJ1-6,-,few,12,CASSRGGDSLHF,TGTGCCAGCAGCCGGGGAGGGGACTCCCTCCACTTT
TRBV12-3/TRBV12-4,TRBJ2-5,TRBD2,many,15,CATMRTSEYQETQYF,TGTGCCACCATGAGGACTAGCGAGTACCAAGAGACCCAGTACTTC
TRBV13,TRBJ2-5,TRBD2,-,17,CASSLKTSGRARETQYF,TGTGCCAGCAGCTTAAAGACTAGCGGGAGGGCCCGGGAGACCCAGTACTTC
TRBV6-2/TRBV6-3,TRBJ2-6,-,many,13,CASLPPGANVLTF,TGTGCCAGCCTTCCTCCTGGGGCCAACGTCCTGACTTTC
TRBV14,TRBJ2-7,-,-,15,CASSQIARSSYEQYF,TGTGCCAGCAGCCAGATAGCGCGAAGCTCCTACGAGCAGTACTTC
TRBV5-1,TRBJ2-5,TRBD2,many,19,CASSSGTSGRARTQETQYF,TGCGCCAGCAGCTCCGGGACTAGCGGGAGGGCCCGGACCCAAGAGACCCAGTACTTC
TRBV20-1,TRBJ2-7,TRBD1,many,15,CSARGDRSPTYEQYF,TGCAGTGCTAGAGGGGACAGGTCGCCCACCTACGAGCAGTACTTC
TRBV20-1,TRBJ2-3,TRBD2,-,14,CSAIGGRGSDTQYF,TGCAGTGCTATCGGCGGGAGAGGGTCAGATACGCAGTATTTT
TRBV6-2/TRBV6-3,TRBJ2-3,TRBD1,-,14,CASTPDRGFDTQYF,TGTGCCAGCACTCCGGACAGGGGGTTTGATACGCAGTATTTT
TRBV12-3/TRBV12-4,TRBJ2-2,-,many,15,CASRGKFANTGELFF,TGTGCCAGCAGGGGAAAGTTCGCGAACACCGGGGAGCTGTTTTTT
TRBV15,TRBJ2-5,-,few,15,CATSRDTSFLETQYF,TGTGCCACCAGCAGAGATACGTCATTTCTGGAGACCCAGTACTTC
TRBV5-5,TRBJ2-5,-,-,14,CASSLGDQGETQYF,TGTGCCAGCAGCTTGGGCGACCAGGGAGAGACCCAGTACTTC
TRBV13,TRBJ2-4,TRBD2,-,20,CASSHRTSGIIRLAKNIQYF,TGTGCCAGCAGCCACCGGACTAGCGGGATAATTCGACTAGCCAAAAACATTCAGTACTTC
TRBV20-1,TRBJ1-1,-,many,13,CSVAGNLNTEAFF,TGCAGTGTTGCAGGCAACTTGAACACTGAAGCTTTCTTT
TRBV29-1,TRBJ1-6,-,few,13,CSVASSTASPLHF,TGCAGCGTTGCTTCTAGTACAGCTTCACCCCTCCACTTT
TRBV5-1,TRBJ2-3,TRBD2,-,18,CASSLIGTSGTGTDTQYF,TGTGCCAGCAGCTTAATAGGGACTAGCGGGACAGGCACAGATACGCAGTATTTT
TRBV29-1,TRBJ2-2,-,once,13,CSVETLVPGELFF,TGCAGCGTTGAAACACTAGTCCCCGGGGAGCTGTTTTTT
TRBV5-1,TRBJ1-1,-,-,16,CASSLWGGGSTEASVF,-